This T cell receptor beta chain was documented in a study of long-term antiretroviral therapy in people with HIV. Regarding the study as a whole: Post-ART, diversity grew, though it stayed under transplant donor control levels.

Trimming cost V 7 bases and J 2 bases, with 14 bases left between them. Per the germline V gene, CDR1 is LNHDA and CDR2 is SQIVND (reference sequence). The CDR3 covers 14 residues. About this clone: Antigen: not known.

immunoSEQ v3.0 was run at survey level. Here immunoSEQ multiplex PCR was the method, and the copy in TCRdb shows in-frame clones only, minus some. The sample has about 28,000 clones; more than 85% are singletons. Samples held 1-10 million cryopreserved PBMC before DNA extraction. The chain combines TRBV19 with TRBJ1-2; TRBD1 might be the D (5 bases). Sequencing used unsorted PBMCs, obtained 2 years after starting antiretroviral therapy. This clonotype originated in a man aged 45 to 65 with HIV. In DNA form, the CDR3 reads TGTGCCAGTACACGCGGGGGGACGAACTATGGCTACACCTTC. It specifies CASTRGGTNYGYTF. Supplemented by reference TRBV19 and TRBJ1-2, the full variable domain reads DGGITQSPKYLFRKEGQNVTLSCEQNLNHDAMYWYRQDPGQGLRLIYYSQIVNDFQKGDIAEGYSVSREKKESFPLTVTSAQKNPTAFYLCASTRGGTNYGYTFGSGTRLTVV.